This T cell receptor (beta chain) was recovered during a study of T cell responses to AZD1222 COVID-19 vaccine. Details on this clone: Its antigen remains unidentified.

This CDR3 contains 12 residues. Deletions cut 3 bases from V and 7 bases from J, with 10 bases between. Germline lookup yields CDR1 SGHRS and CDR2 YFSETQ. Profiling relied on immunoSEQ multiplex PCR, and the TCRdb table lists in-frame clones only, not all of them. The sample contains approximately 150,000 clones, more than 75% of which appear only once. Regarding the study as a whole: Baseline antibody screening turned up just six or seven seropositive AZD1222 recipients. Clonal diversity may have been underestimated in mostly white British donors. Across the whole spike, CD4 TCRs peaked at regions 160-218 and 743-854. No repertoire was sampled before or during the peak T cell response, only after it.

This receptor was taken from an adult in good health. The chain links TRBV5-1 to TRBJ1-2; D not certain. Sequencing was performed on peripheral blood, taken on day 0 of AZD1222 vaccination. This CDR3 reads CASSSSQAGYTF. The CDR3 nucleotides read TGCGCCAGCAGCTCGAGCCAGGCTGGCTACACCTTC.